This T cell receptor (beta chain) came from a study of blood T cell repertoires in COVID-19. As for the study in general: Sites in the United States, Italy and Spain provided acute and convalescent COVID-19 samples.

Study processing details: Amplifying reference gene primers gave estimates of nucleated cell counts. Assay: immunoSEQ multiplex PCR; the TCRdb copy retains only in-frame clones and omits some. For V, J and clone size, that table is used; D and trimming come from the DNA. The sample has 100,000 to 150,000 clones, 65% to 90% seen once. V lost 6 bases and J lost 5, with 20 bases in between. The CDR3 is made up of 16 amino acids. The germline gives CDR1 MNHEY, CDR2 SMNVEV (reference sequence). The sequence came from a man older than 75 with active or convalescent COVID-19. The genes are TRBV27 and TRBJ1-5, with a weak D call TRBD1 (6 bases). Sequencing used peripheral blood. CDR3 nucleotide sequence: TGTGCCAGCAGCCCGGAAGGACAGAAACTTTATCAGCCCCAGCATTTT. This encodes CASSPEGQKLYQPQHF.